This T cell receptor (beta chain) came from a study of cytomegalovirus exposure and HLA in healthy donors. The study ran its PCR with 60 Vbeta and 13 Jbeta primers. Data came from immunoSEQ multiplex PCR; TCRdb stores just in-frame clones and leaves some out. The sample carries under 50,000 clones, 72% recorded once. Per the germline V gene, CDR1 is MGHDK and CDR2 is SYGVNS. Trimming cost V 5 bases and J 0 bases, with 13 bases left between them. The CDR3 is 16 amino acids. Sequencing input: PBMCs. The chain has TRBV25-1 and TRBJ2-2; TRBD1 is a possible D gene (6 bases). The receptor was derived from a man aged 25-45 years in good health and CMV-seronegative. Here the CDR3 DNA reads TGTGCCAGCAGTTATAACAGGGCCCCGAACACCGGGGAGCTGTTTTTT. Protein sequence: CASSYNRAPNTGELFF.